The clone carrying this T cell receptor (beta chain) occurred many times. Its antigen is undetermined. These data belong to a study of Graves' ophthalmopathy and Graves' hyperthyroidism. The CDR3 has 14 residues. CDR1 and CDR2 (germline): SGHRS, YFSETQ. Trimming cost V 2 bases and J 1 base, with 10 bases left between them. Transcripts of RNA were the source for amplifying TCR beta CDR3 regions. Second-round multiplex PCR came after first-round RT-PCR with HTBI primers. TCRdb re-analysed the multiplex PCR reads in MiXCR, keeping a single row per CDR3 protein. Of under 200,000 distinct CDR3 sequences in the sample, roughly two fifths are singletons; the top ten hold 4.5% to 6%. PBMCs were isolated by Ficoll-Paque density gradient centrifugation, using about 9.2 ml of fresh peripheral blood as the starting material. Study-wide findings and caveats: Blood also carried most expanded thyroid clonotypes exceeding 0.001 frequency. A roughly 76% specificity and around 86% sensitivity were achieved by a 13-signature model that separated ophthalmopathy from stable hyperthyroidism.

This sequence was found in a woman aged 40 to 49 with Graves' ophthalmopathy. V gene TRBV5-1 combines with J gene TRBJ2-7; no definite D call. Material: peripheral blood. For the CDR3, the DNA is TGCGCCAGCAGCTTTCTTTCAGAGTCCTACGAGCAGTACTTC. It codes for CASSFLSESYEQYF.